Listed here are 2 T cell receptor beta chains from one sample, sequenced in a study of blood T cell repertoires in COVID-19 (dated by TCRdb to about 2020). Library prep was done by the immunoSEQ multiplex PCR assay. TCRdb carries this immuneACCESS record with in-frame sequences only. Its versions omit some clonotypes, under half of them owing to an unresolved V gene in the studies checked, with the rest unexplained. The sample table shows roughly 410,000 clones, and roughly 90% are seen once. The top ten constitute more than 1% of the sample. Sequenced: peripheral blood. The source of these receptors is a man aged 35 to 55 with acute or convalescent COVID-19.

J is TRBJ2-5 and V is TRBV19; possibly TRBD1 for D (6 bases). Between the trimmed V and J ends, which lost 9 bases and 4 bases, there was a span of 15 bases. CDR1 LNHDA and CDR2 SQIVND come from the germline V gene (reference sequence). The CDR3 runs to 13 residues. CDR3 nucleotide sequence: TGTGCCAGCCATAAGGGGGTTGGAGAGACCCAGTACTTC. It codes for CASHKGVGETQYF.

The J gene is TRBJ1-5, the V gene TRBV4-1; TRBD1 agrees at 9 bases. This CDR3 spans 18 amino acids. CDR1 is MGHRA, CDR2 YSYEKL, per germline. V shed 6 bases, J shed 0 bases, and the junction held 12 bases outside the gene matches. The CDR3 nucleotides are TGCGCCAGCAGTCCGGGACAGGGATCCAAGTATAGCAATCAGCCCCAGCATTTT. Protein product: CASSPGQGSKYSNQPQHF.